The following is a T cell receptor beta chain sequence with its context. Antigen specificity is unknown. These data belong to a study of T cells after posttransplantation cyclophosphamide. General study results and limits: After PTCy, TRB diversity resembled that of CNI/methotrexate controls. Donor-recipient repertoire similarity was low at 1-2 months, rising over year one. Skin or GI-infiltrating T cells shared few TRB sequences with blood.

Treatment was busulfan-fludarabine conditioning, a marrow graft, and cyclophosphamide on days +3 and +4. Assay: immunoSEQ multiplex PCR; the TCRdb copy retains only in-frame clones and omits some. This sample has under 50,000 clones, with about 92% found just once. Germline CDR1 SGDLS, CDR2 YYNGEE. J was trimmed by 2 bases and V by 6 bases; bases with no gene match: 16. The CDR3 is 18 amino acids. The input for sequencing was PBMCs, taken 55 to 70 days after allogeneic stem cell transplant with posttransplant cyclophosphamide. This clonotype originated in a male patient in his sixties who received an allogeneic stem cell transplant from a related donor and was CMV-positive. Some of the T cells might come from the graft donor. The chain links TRBV9 to TRBJ2-3, with 9 positions matching TRBD2. CDR3 bases: TGTGCCAGCAACACCCCCACGGGGGCGGGGGGGTTCACAGATACGCAGTATTTT. Amino acid sequence: CASNTPTGAGGFTDTQYF.